This T cell receptor (beta chain) emerged from a study of CD8 T cells in ankylosing spondylitis. Study-wide findings and caveats: Certain motif variants had earlier appeared in reactive arthritis synovial fluid and blood. Seemingly characteristic of ankylosing spondylitis blood was a TCR beta motif consisting of several highly homologous variants.

This clonotype was counted at least ten times. The antigen remains unidentified. MiXCR was run by TCRdb on the 5' RACE reads, yielding one entry per CDR3 protein. The repertoire consists of fewer than 150,000 distinct CDR3 sequences, with around 6.6% occurring once and the leading ten covering approximately 13%. V lost 4 bases and J 8 bases, leaving 11 bases between the germline ends. This CDR3 has 12 residues. Germline V gene data show CDR1 as SGHTA and CDR2 as FQGNSA. The sample was blood, either unsorted or a sorted T cell fraction (not recorded which). This receptor was taken from a female donor with ankylosing spondylitis or in good health (not recorded which). The genes are TRBV7-2 and TRBJ1-2; D gene unclear. CDR3 protein: CASSSYWEGYTF. The CDR3 DNA is TGTGCCAGCAGCTCATACTGGGAGGGCTACACCTTC.